This T cell receptor (beta chain) was captured by sequencing in a study of blood T cell repertoires in COVID-19. CDR1 MGHRA and CDR2 YSYEKL come from the germline V gene. This CDR3 has 15 amino acids. V dropped 2 bases and J dropped 9; count of bases not matched to a gene: 9. This clone was observed once. The method was immunoSEQ multiplex PCR; TCRdb's version includes in-frame clones alone and lacks a portion of them. This repertoire shows 150,000 to 200,000 clones, around 80% found once; its top ten account for roughly 5%. V usage is TRBV4-1 and J usage is TRBJ2-5; TRBD2 matches 10 bases. Source material: PBMCs or T cells enriched from blood (not recorded which). The origin of this receptor is a man between 65 and 79 years old who had been exposed to COVID-19. DNA for the CDR3: TGCGCCAGCAGCCAACAAGCGGGGGGGCATGAGGCCCAGTACTTC. Its protein product is CASSQQAGGHEAQYF.